This T cell receptor (beta chain) appears in the sequencing data of a study of T cell repertoires in cytomegalovirus infection. Study details: Recently identified HLA-C-restricted CMV epitopes were among the peptides used. In public TCR beta signatures, there were indications of both CMV infection and matching HLA type. Study observations and caveats: Cumulative frequency of public TCR beta families picked out carriers of CMV plus the relevant HLA.

Concerning this clonotype: Its specificity is unknown.

A single record per CDR3 protein comes from TCRdb applying MiXCR to the reads. In the table there are around 900,000 distinct CDR3 sequences, less than 35% of which are singletons. Germline V gene sequence: CDR1 MGHDK, CDR2 SYGVNS. Trimming shortened V by 1 base and J by 9 bases, and 16 bases separated the two germline ends. CDR3 length: 16 amino acids. The sequenced sample was cultured CD8+ T cells from PBMCs, obtained from culture after CMV antigen stimulation. The chain couples TRBV25-1 to TRBJ1-6; D is possibly TRBD1 (6 bases). This sequence was found in a human donor in good health (CMV status not recorded). Some clones in this sample may be carry-over from other donors' samples. This chain's CDR3 is CASSEFGRGGGSPLHF. For the CDR3, the DNA is TGTGCCAGCAGTGAATTCGGCAGGGGTGGTGGTTCACCCCTCCACTTT.